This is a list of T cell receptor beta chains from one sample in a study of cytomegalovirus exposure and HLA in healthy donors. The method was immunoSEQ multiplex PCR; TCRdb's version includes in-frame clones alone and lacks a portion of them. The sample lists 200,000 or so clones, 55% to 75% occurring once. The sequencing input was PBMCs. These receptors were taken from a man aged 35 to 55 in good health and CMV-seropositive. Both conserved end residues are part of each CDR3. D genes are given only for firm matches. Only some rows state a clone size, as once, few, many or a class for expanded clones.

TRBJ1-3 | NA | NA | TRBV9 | TGTGCCAGCAGCCTCCGGGGAGGCTCCGAAGGGTCTGGAAACACCATATATTTT | CASSLRGGSEGSGNTIYF
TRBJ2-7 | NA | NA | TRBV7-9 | TGTGCCAGCAGCCTACAGGGCTACGAGCAGTACTTC | CASSLQGYEQYF
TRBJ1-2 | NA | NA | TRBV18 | TGTGCCAGCTCACCGGTGGAGTCCTATGGCTACACCTTC | CASSPVESYGYTF
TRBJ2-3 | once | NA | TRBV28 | TGTGCCAGCAGTTTATGGTCGGGGGACACAGATACGCAGTATTTT | CASSLWSGDTDTQYF
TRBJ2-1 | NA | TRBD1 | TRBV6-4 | TGTGCCAGCAGTGACTCGAAACAGGGGGAGTTCAGTGAGCAGTTCTTC | CASSDSKQGEFSEQFF
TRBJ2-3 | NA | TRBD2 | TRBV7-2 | TGTGCCAGCAGACTAGCGGGGGGGCCGACAGATACGCAGTATTTT | CASRLAGGPTDTQYF
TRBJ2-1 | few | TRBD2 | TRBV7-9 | TGTGCCAGCACCACTAGCGGGGTATCCTACAATGAGCAGTTCTTC | CASTTSGVSYNEQFF
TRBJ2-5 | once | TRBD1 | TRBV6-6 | TGTGCCAGCAGGCTAAACCGGGACAGGGGGCAAGAGACCCAGTACTTC | CASRLNRDRGQETQYF
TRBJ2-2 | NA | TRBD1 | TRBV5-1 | TGCGCCAGCAGCTTGGCGACAGGGGAGGCCGGGGAGCTGTTTTTT | CASSLATGEAGELFF
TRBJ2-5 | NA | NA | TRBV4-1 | TGCGCCAGCAGCCAAGGGAGGGGGGGCCCGGGGGGCCAAGAGACCCAGTACTTC | CASSQGRGGPGGQETQYF
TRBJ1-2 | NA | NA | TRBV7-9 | TGTGCCAGCAGCTTAGACAGGGTTAACACCTTC | CASSLDRVNTF
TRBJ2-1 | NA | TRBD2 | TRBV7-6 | TGTGCCAGCAGCTGGGGGGGAAATGAGCAGTTCTTC | CASSWGGNEQFF
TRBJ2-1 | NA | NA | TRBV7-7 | TGTGCCAGCAGCTTAGGAGAAACGAGTGAGCAGTTCTTC | CASSLGETSEQFF
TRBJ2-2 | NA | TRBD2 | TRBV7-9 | TGTGCCAGCAGCATGAGACTAGCGGGGAGGAACACCGGGGAGCTGTTTTTT | CASSMRLAGRNTGELFF
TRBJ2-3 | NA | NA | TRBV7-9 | TGTGCCAGCAGCTTGCCTGGCGGGAACACAGATACGCAGTATTTT | CASSLPGGNTDTQYF
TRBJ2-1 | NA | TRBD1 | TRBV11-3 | TGTGCCAGCAGTGGCGGGACAGGGGGTTTGAATGAGCAGTTCTTC | CASSGGTGGLNEQFF
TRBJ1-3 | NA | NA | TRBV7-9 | TGTGCCAGCAGCTTCAAGGGGCCCCTAAACACCATATATTTT | CASSFKGPLNTIYF
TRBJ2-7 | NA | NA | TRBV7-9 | TGTGCCAGCAGCTTAGAGTACTTTCCGTCCTACGAGCAGTACTTC | CASSLEYFPSYEQYF
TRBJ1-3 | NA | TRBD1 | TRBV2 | TGTGCCAGCTCCAGGGGGTTTGCTGGAAACACCATATATTTT | CASSRGFAGNTIYF
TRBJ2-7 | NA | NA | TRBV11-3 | TGTGCCAGCAGCTTAGGCACAGCCTACGAGCAGTACTTC | CASSLGTAYEQYF
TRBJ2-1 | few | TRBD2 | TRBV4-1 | TGCGCCAGCAGCCAAGTGGGGCAATGGGGCGGGGGAAGGGAGCAGTTCTTC | CASSQVGQWGGGREQFF
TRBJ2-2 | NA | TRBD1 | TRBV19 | TGTGCCAGTAGTATGGGACAGTTTTACACCGGGGAGCTGTTTTTT | CASSMGQFYTGELFF
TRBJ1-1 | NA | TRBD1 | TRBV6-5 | TGTGCCACCAGCCCCGGGACAGCTCCGAACACTGAAGCTTTCTTT | CATSPGTAPNTEAFF
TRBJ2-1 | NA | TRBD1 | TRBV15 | TGTGCCACTAACTTCGACAGGGGCAATGAGCAGTTCTTC | CATNFDRGNEQFF
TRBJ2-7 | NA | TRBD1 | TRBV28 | TGTGCCAGCAGTTTCCCAGGACAGGCCTCCTACGAGCAGTACTTC | CASSFPGQASYEQYF
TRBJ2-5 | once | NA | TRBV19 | TGTGCCAGTAGTCCGACCGGGATTCCCTTTGAGACCCAGTACTTC | CASSPTGIPFETQYF
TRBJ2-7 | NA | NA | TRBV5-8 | TGTGCCAGCAGCACTCAGGGGAAGTGGTACGAGCAGTACTTC | CASSTQGKWYEQYF
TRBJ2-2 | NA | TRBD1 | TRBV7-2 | TGTGCCAGCAGCTACAGGGGGCAGCACACCGGGGAGCTGTTTTTT | CASSYRGQHTGELFF
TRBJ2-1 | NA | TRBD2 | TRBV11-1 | TGTGCCAGCAGCTCTAGCGGGATCTACAATGAGCAGTTCTTC | CASSSSGIYNEQFF
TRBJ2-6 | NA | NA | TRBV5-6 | TGTGCCAGCAGCTTGCTGGGGCGGATCAGCTCTGGGGCCAACGTCCTGACTTTC | CASSLLGRISSGANVLTF
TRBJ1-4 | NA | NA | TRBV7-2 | TGTGCCAGCAGCTTCGGACCGAACCAGGAGGGTAATGAAAAACTGTTTTTT | CASSFGPNQEGNEKLFF
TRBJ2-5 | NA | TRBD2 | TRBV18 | TGTGCCAGCTCACCCGGGACTAGCGGCCACACCCAGTACTTC | CASSPGTSGHTQYF
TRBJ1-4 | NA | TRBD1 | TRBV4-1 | TGCGCCAGCAGCCAAGATCCACCGACAGGGGTGAATGAAAAACTGTTTTTT | CASSQDPPTGVNEKLFF
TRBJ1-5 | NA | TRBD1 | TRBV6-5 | TGTGCCAGCAACCACAGGGGAAATCAGCCCCAGCATTTT | CASNHRGNQPQHF
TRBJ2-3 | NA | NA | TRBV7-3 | TGTGCCAGCAGCTCACTAGGAGGCGCAGATACGCAGTATTTT | CASSSLGGADTQYF
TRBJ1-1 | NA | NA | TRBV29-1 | TGCAGCGTTTTGGTTCCAGAACAGGGAAACACTGAAGCTTTCTTT | CSVLVPEQGNTEAFF
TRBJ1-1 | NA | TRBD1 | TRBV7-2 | TGTGCCAGCAGCCGGGACAGGGCGAACACTGAAGCTTTCTTT | CASSRDRANTEAFF
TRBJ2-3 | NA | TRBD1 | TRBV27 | TGTGCCAGCAGTTCCACCTCCGGGACAGGGGTCACAGATACGCAGTATTTT | CASSSTSGTGVTDTQYF
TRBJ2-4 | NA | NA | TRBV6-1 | TGTGCCAGCAGTCCCGGGGGGCCGAGGAACATTCAGTACTTC | CASSPGGPRNIQYF
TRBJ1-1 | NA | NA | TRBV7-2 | TGTGCCAGCAGCTTTCATAAGGGGCAGGCGAACACTGAAGCTTTCTTT | CASSFHKGQANTEAFF